The sequence of this T cell receptor (beta chain) was determined in a study of OX40 agonist ivuxolimab in advanced cancers. About the research overall: Ivuxolimab is a fully human IgG2 antibody that activates OX40 (CD134). Dose-escalation patients were diagnosed with hepatocellular carcinoma, melanoma, renal cell cancer or head and neck cancer. Mean age 60 years, range 23 to 79; around 80% male.

The CDR3 has 14 residues. The germline gives CDR1 SGHTA, CDR2 FQGNSA. V lost 3 bases, J lost 4 bases, and 11 bases lay in between. Generated by immunoSEQ multiplex PCR, the TCRdb table keeps only in-frame clones and is missing some. The profile shows approximately 61,000 clones, roughly nine tenths of them singletons. Sampling of blood occurred at baseline, cycle 4 day 1, and cycle 7 day 1. The TCR originated in an adult with an advanced solid tumor such as melanoma, head and neck, liver or kidney cancer. The sample was CD4+ or CD8+ T cells sorted from blood, taken in a trial of the OX40 agonist ivuxolimab. The V call is TRBV7-2, the J call TRBJ2-3, with D unclear. As DNA, the CDR3 is TGTGCCAGCAGCTTGGAAAGGGCTGCAGATACGCAGTATTTT. Its translation: CASSLERAADTQYF.